This TCR beta chain was recorded in a study of control samples from healthy donors and cancer patients. The repertoire was sequenced with immunoSEQ multiplex PCR; TCRdb's copy has only in-frame clones and lacks some. This table holds around 57,000 clones, about 91% found once. The CDR3 is 13 amino acids. Germline lookup yields CDR1 MNHNS and CDR2 SASEGT. Trimming left V 2 bases short and J 6 bases short, with 10 bases between. Material for sequencing was PBMCs. The receptor was isolated from a young man with colorectal cancer. The J gene is TRBJ1-2, the V gene TRBV6-1; D perhaps matches TRBD1 (5 bases). CDR3 loop: CASSESREHGYTF. The CDR3 DNA reads TGTGCCAGCAGTGAATCCAGGGAGCATGGCTACACCTTC.